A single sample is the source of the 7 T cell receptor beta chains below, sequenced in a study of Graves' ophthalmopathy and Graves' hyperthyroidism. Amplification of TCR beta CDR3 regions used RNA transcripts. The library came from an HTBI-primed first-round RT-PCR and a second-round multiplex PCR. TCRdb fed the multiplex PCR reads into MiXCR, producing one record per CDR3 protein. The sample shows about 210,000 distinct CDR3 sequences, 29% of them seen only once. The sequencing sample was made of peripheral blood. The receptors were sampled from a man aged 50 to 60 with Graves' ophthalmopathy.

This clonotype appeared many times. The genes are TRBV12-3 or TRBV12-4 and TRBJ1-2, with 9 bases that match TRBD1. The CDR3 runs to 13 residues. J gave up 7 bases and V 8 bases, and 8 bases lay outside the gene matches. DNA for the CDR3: TGTGCCAGCGGTCCCGGGACAGGGAGTGGCTACACCTTC. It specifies CASGPGTGSGYTF.

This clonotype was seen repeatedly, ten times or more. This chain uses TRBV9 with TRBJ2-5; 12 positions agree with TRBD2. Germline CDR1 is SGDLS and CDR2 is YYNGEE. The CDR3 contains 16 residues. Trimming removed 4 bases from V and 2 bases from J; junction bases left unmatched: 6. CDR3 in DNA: TGTGCCAGCAGCCCCCGGACTAGCGGGAAGCAAGAGACCCAGTACTTC. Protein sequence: CASSPRTSGKQETQYF.

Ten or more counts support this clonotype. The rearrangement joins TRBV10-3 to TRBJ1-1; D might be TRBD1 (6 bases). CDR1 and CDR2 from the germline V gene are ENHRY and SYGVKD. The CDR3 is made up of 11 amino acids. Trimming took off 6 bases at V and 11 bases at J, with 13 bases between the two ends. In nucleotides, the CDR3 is TGTGCCATCAGGAGGGGGGAGGAGGCTTTCTTT. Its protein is CAIRRGEEAFF.

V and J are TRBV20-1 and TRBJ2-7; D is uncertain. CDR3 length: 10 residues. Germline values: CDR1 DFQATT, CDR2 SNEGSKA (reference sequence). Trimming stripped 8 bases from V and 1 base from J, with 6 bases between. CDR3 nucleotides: TGCAGTTCTCAGTCCTACGAGCAGTACTTC. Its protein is CSSQSYEQYF.

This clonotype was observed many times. CDR3 bases: TGTGCCAGCAGTTACGGTCGGGACTACTCCTACGAGCAGTACTTC. It translates to CASSYGRDYSYEQYF. This chain uses TRBV6-5 with TRBJ2-7; 7 nucleotides match TRBD2. CDR1 and CDR2 from the germline V gene are MNHEY and SVGAGI. The CDR3 has 15 amino acids. V dropped 2 bases and J dropped 0; count of bases not matched to a gene: 4.

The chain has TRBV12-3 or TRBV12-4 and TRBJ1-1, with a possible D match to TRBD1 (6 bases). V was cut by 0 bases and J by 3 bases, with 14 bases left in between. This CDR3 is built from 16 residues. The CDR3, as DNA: TGTGCCAGCAGTTTAGCATCCGGGGGCCGAGACACTGAAGCTTTCTTT. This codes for CASSLASGGRDTEAFF.

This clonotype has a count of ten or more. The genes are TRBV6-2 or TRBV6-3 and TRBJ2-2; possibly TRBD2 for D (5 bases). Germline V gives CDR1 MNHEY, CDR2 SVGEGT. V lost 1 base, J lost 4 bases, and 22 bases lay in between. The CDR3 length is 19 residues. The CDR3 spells CASSYYRGAHHRGTGELFF. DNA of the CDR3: TGTGCCAGCAGTTACTACCGGGGAGCTCATCACCGGGGCACCGGGGAGCTGTTTTTT.